The clone carrying this T cell receptor (beta chain) was seen more than once but under ten times. As yet, its antigen is unknown. Patients were excluded because of uncontrolled infection, other autoimmune disease, pregnancy or lactation. Amplification of TCR beta CDR3 regions was performed using RNA transcripts as template. The HTBI primer set drove a first-round RT-PCR of the TCR CDR3. TCRdb re-derived calls from the multiplex PCR reads in MiXCR, one entry per CDR3 protein. The sample has 200,000 to 250,000 distinct CDR3 sequences, approximately 23% seen once; the top ten hold approximately 32%. The data are from a study of T cells in Graves' hyperthyroidism and ophthalmopathy. Study observations and caveats: Stable hyperthyroidism was told apart from ophthalmopathy by a model built on 13 V-J features. The blood repertoire included most of the expanded thyroid clonotypes above 0.001.

Germline-derived CDR1 and CDR2 are LGHDT and YNNKEL (reference sequence). V was clipped by 3 bases and J by 2 bases, with 17 bases between them. CDR3 length: 16 amino acids. The chain uses TRBV3-1 and TRBJ2-7; D tentatively fits TRBD1 or TRBD2 (5 bases each). Sequencing was done on a sample of blood. The receptor was isolated from a woman in her thirties or forties with Graves' ophthalmopathy. The CDR3 coding sequence is TGTGCCAGCAGCCATCCGCCCGGGACCCCGACCTACGAGCAGTACTTC. Its protein is CASSHPPGTPTYEQYF.